This is a list of T cell receptor beta chains from one sample in a study of T-cell memory formation after mild COVID-19. In TCRdb, the 5' RACE reads were re-called with MiXCR into one record per CDR3 protein. The sample comprises about 410,000 distinct CDR3 sequences, 20% to 30% of which are singletons, and less than 15% rests with the top ten. The sample consisted of PBMCs or a T cell subset sorted from them (not recorded which). The receptor set was obtained from an adult woman who had mild COVID-19 (a few samples of this study predate the infection). Cell type and time point are not known. Each CDR3 is given with its conserved first and last residue. Fields, in order: V gene, clone size, J gene, D gene, CDR3 protein, CDR3 DNA. The D gene is left open where the match is weak. A row's size may be missing; if present it is once, few, many or a size class.

TRBV30	few	TRBJ2-2	.	CAWSVPGVAGELFF	TGTGCCTGGAGTGTCCCGGGAGTCGCCGGGGAGCTGTTTTTT
TRBV4-2	many	TRBJ1-3	.	CASSPSLDSSGNTIYF	TGTGCCAGCAGCCCCTCTTTGGACAGCTCTGGAAACACCATATATTTT
TRBV30	.	TRBJ1-2	.	CAWSVRGARNYGYTF	TGTGCCTGGAGTGTTCGGGGGGCGCGTAACTATGGCTACACCTTC
TRBV7-2	.	TRBJ2-5	TRBD1	CASSPRQGKETQYF	TGTGCCAGCAGCCCCCGACAGGGGAAAGAGACCCAGTACTTC
TRBV21-1	few	TRBJ2-7	.	CASAGWVRGRSYEQYF	TGTGCCAGCGCAGGGTGGGTCAGGGGCCGCTCCTACGAGCAGTACTTC
TRBV12-3/TRBV12-4	few	TRBJ2-7	.	CASSFSIGSRSYEQYF	TGTGCCAGCAGTTTTTCGATCGGGAGTCGCTCCTACGAGCAGTACTTC
TRBV7-6	.	TRBJ1-1	.	CASSLAAGLNTEAFF	TGTGCCAGCAGCTTAGCGGCAGGATTGAACACTGAAGCTTTCTTT
TRBV5-1	.	TRBJ2-2	.	CASSFQGLTGELFF	TGCGCCAGCAGCTTCCAGGGACTCACCGGGGAGCTGTTTTTT
TRBV7-9	few	TRBJ2-3	.	CASSSSAGTDTQYF	TGTGCCAGCAGCTCTAGCGCCGGCACAGATACGCAGTATTTT
TRBV6-2/TRBV6-3	.	TRBJ2-1	TRBD2	CASSQNFGTRSSYNEQFF	TGTGCCAGCAGCCAAAACTTTGGGACTAGATCTTCCTACAATGAGCAGTTCTTC
TRBV29-1	once	TRBJ2-3	.	CSVEDSPTDTQYF	TGCAGCGTTGAAGACTCACCCACAGATACGCAGTATTTT
TRBV7-8	.	TRBJ2-2	TRBD2	CASSALAGGVTGELFF	TGTGCCAGCAGCGCCCTAGCGGGAGGGGTCACCGGGGAGCTGTTTTTT
TRBV12-3/TRBV12-4	.	TRBJ1-2	.	CASSFIGYTF	TGTGCCAGCAGTTTTATTGGCTACACCTTC
TRBV7-9	few	TRBJ2-3	TRBD1	CASSSGQGATDTQYF	TGTGCCAGCAGCTCCGGACAGGGGGCGACAGATACGCAGTATTTT
TRBV9	.	TRBJ2-3	.	CASSVGFSPSTDTQYF	TGTGCCAGCAGCGTAGGGTTTAGCCCTAGCACAGATACGCAGTATTTT
TRBV3-1	few	TRBJ2-1	.	CASSQEPLTIRRSQFF	TGTGCCAGCAGCCAAGAGCCACTCACTATAAGACGGAGCCAGTTCTTC
TRBV20-1	.	TRBJ2-1	TRBD2	CSATRLAGGAGGEQFF	TGCAGTGCCACCCGGCTAGCGGGGGGGGCGGGGGGTGAGCAGTTCTTC
TRBV12-3/TRBV12-4	.	TRBJ1-1	TRBD1	CASSSDPGWDRGNANTEAFF	TGTGCCAGCAGCTCCGACCCGGGATGGGACAGGGGGAACGCGAACACTGAAGCTTTCTTT
TRBV30	.	TRBJ1-2	.	CAWSPLWVGYTF	TGTGCCTGGAGTCCTCTGTGGGTCGGCTACACCTTC
TRBV20-1	few	TRBJ2-3	.	CSAPPSTDTQYF	TGCAGTGCGCCTCCTAGCACAGATACGCAGTATTTT